This is a list of T cell receptor beta chains from one sample in a study of T cells in Graves' hyperthyroidism and ophthalmopathy. TCRdb reprocessed the multiplex PCR reads via MiXCR and lists one record per CDR3 protein. The sample gives nearly 750,000 distinct CDR3 sequences, 30% to 40% of which show up once; around a third is in the top ten. The material sequenced was blood. The receptors originated from a woman aged 40 to 55 with Graves' hyperthyroidism. The CDR3 runs from the conserved cysteine through the conserved F or W. Fields, in order: CDR3 length, V gene, D gene, clone size, J gene, CDR3 DNA, CDR3 protein. D genes are given only for firm matches. Clone size, where shown, is once, few, many, or a class for clones that have expanded.

15	TRBV7-9	NA	many	TRBJ1-5	TGTGCCAGCAGCTCAGGGAGCTATGGCAATCAGCCCCAGCATTTT	CASSSGSYGNQPQHF
16	TRBV7-9	NA	NA	TRBJ1-1	TGTGCCAGCAGCTCATCAAGAGCGGGAGGGTCGACTGAAGCTTTCTTT	CASSSSRAGGSTEAFF
14	TRBV7-2	NA	many	TRBJ1-1	TGTGCCAGCAGCCCCGGCCCCCAGAACACTGAAGCTTTCTTT	CASSPGPQNTEAFF
16	TRBV6-5	NA	few	TRBJ1-1	TGTGCCAGCAGACATACCGATACTAGACTTATCACTGAAGCTTTCTTT	CASRHTDTRLITEAFF
15	TRBV7-9	TRBD1	NA	TRBJ1-4	TGTGCCAGCAGCGGACAAGGGGGCGATAATGAAAAACTGTTTTTT	CASSGQGGDNEKLFF
13	TRBV19	TRBD1	many	TRBJ1-2	TGTGCCAGTAGTATAGCTGAAGGGGGCGTAATCACCTTC	CASSIAEGGVITF
16	TRBV28	NA	NA	TRBJ1-5	TGTGCCAGCAGTCCAATCAGGGAATCGCGCAATCAGCCCCAGCATTTT	CASSPIRESRNQPQHF
15	TRBV9	NA	NA	TRBJ1-3	TGTGCCAGCAGCTTACAGGCGACCTCTGGAAACACCATATATTTT	CASSLQATSGNTIYF
14	TRBV20-1	NA	NA	TRBJ1-5	TGCAGTGCCTGGAACGTTAAGGGCAATCAGCCCCAGCATTTT	CSAWNVKGNQPQHF
17	TRBV6-5	NA	many	TRBJ2-7	TGTGCCAGCAGTGGAGGGACAGCCGGGACTAGAGCTTACGAGCAGTACTTC	CASSGGTAGTRAYEQYF
16	TRBV25-1	NA	NA	TRBJ1-3	TGTGCCTGGAGTTATGATGAACTGATCTCTGGAAACACCATATATTTT	CAWSYDELISGNTIYF
12	TRBV7-9	NA	NA	TRBJ1-2	TGTGCCAGCACCACCTCTTCGGGTGGCTACACCTTC	CASTTSSGGYTF
16	TRBV7-2	TRBD2	NA	TRBJ2-7	TGTGCCAGCAGCTTAGTAGCGGGAGGGAGCTCCTACGAGCAGTACTTC	CASSLVAGGSSYEQYF
15	TRBV29-1	TRBD2	few	TRBJ2-2	TGCAGCGTTGCAGTTCTAGCGGGAACCACCGGGGAGCTGTTTTTT	CSVAVLAGTTGELFF
11	TRBV10-3	NA	NA	TRBJ2-1	TGTGCCATCCAACTAGATAATGAGCAGTTCTTC	CAIQLDNEQFF
14	TRBV12-3/TRBV12-4	TRBD1	few	TRBJ1-4	TGTGCCAGCAGTTTAGAGGACAGGGGTGAAAAACTGTTTTTT	CASSLEDRGEKLFF
14	TRBV6-5	TRBD1	many	TRBJ2-5	TGTGCCAGCAGTTACGACAGGGTGTTGGAGACCCAGTACTTC	CASSYDRVLETQYF
13	TRBV10-3	NA	NA	TRBJ2-6	TGTGCCATCAGTGAGTCCCAGGGGCGCACTGAAGCTTTC	CAISESQGRTEAF
14	TRBV27	NA	NA	TRBJ1-4	TGTGCCAGCTGCGCTCTGGGGCAGGATGAAAAACTGTTTTTT	CASCALGQDEKLFF
15	TRBV2	NA	many	TRBJ2-5	TGTGCCAGCAGTGAGAGCACTAACGGGAAAGAGACCCAGTACTTC	CASSESTNGKETQYF
14	TRBV6-5	TRBD1	many	TRBJ1-1	TGTGCCAGCAGTTACTCGGAGGGGGCAGCAGAAGCTTTCTTT	CASSYSEGAAEAFF
13	TRBV12-3/TRBV12-4	TRBD1	many	TRBJ2-5	TGTGCCAGCAGATCGGGACAGCAAGAGACCCAGTACTTC	CASRSGQQETQYF
14	TRBV29-1	NA	NA	TRBJ2-7	TGCAGCCCGCCTTCCTGGGGGCGCATAGGCGAGCAGTACTTC	CSPPSWGRIGEQYF
16	TRBV5-1	NA	few	TRBJ1-1	TGCGCCAGCAGCCCTGGACAGACTCCAATGAACACTGAAGCTTTCTTT	CASSPGQTPMNTEAFF
13	TRBV7-2	NA	NA	TRBJ1-1	TGTGCCAGCAGCGACACCGGGACAACTGAAGCTTTCTTT	CASSDTGTTEAFF
15	TRBV6-1	NA	NA	TRBJ1-5	TGTGCCAGCAGTGTTTTACAGGGTACAAATCAGCCCCAGCATTTT	CASSVLQGTNQPQHF
15	TRBV6-6	TRBD1	NA	TRBJ1-5	TGTGCCAGCAGTAAGACAGGGGTCGACAATCAGCCCCAGCATTTT	CASSKTGVDNQPQHF
17	TRBV9	NA	NA	TRBJ2-2	TGTGCCAGCAGCCCTAAGGGCGGAGGTGGCACCACCGGGGAGCTGTTTTTT	CASSPKGGGGTTGELFF
15	TRBV12-3/TRBV12-4	TRBD1	few	TRBJ2-7	TGTGCCAGCACCCCTCCCGGGACAGGGGCCCACGAGCAGTACTTC	CASTPPGTGAHEQYF
17	TRBV5-1	NA	few	TRBJ1-1	TGCGCCAGCAGAAGGGATGTGTGGGACGAGAAGAACACTGAAGCTTTCTTT	CASRRDVWDEKNTEAFF
13	TRBV12-3/TRBV12-4	TRBD1	NA	TRBJ1-1	TGTGCCAGCAGTTCGGGACAGATCACTGAAGCTTCCTTT	CASSSGQITEASF
13	TRBV7-8	NA	NA	TRBJ2-3	TGTGCCAGCAGCGTCACCGGGACAGATACGCAGTATTTT	CASSVTGTDTQYF
14	TRBV10-3	NA	many	TRBJ1-2	TGTGCCATCAGAACCACAGTCGCTAACTATGGCTACACCTTC	CAIRTTVANYGYTF
16	TRBV25-1	NA	many	TRBJ1-1	TGTGCCAGCAGTGAATCCCTGGGAGGGAGGCGCACTGAAGCTTTCTTT	CASSESLGGRRTEAFF
14	TRBV19	NA	NA	TRBJ1-3	TGTGCCAGTAGTGTATCTCGACAGGGAAACACCATATATTTT	CASSVSRQGNTIYF
12	TRBV7-8	NA	many	TRBJ2-7	TGTGCCAGCAGAGCCGGGACCTACGAGCAGTACTTC	CASRAGTYEQYF
13	TRBV10-2	TRBD2	many	TRBJ2-2	TGCGCCAGCTCACTAGCGGGGCTGGGGGAGCTGTTTTTT	CASSLAGLGELFF
14	TRBV29-1	NA	NA	TRBJ1-3	TGCAGCGTTGAGAGGGGAAATAACAGAGACACCATATATTTT	CSVERGNNRDTIYF
16	TRBV7-9	TRBD2	NA	TRBJ2-3	TGTGCCAGCAAAAAGGGTGCGGGAGGGCCACCAGATACGCAGTATTTT	CASKKGAGGPPDTQYF
15	TRBV2	TRBD2	many	TRBJ2-7	TGTGCCAGCACCCCCGCGGTGGCTAGCGGTTACGAGCAGTACTTC	CASTPAVASGYEQYF
13	TRBV27	NA	NA	TRBJ2-2	TGTGCCAGCAAGGCGACCAGCACCGGGGAGCTGTTTTTT	CASKATSTGELFF
14	TRBV19	NA	many	TRBJ2-2	TGTGCCAGTAGTATTTGGTCAGGCGTCGGGGAGCTGTTTTTT	CASSIWSGVGELFF
17	TRBV9	TRBD1	many	TRBJ2-2	TGTGCCAGCAGCGTAGTCAGGACAGGGTTTCACACCGGGGAGCTGTTTTTT	CASSVVRTGFHTGELFF
14	TRBV13	TRBD1	NA	TRBJ1-1	TGTGCCAGCAGTCGGGACAGCCTAATCGTTGAAGCTTTCTTT	CASSRDSLIVEAFF
15	TRBV2	TRBD2	many	TRBJ2-7	TGTGCCAGCAGTGGACTAGCGGGAGGATCCTACGAGCAGTACTTC	CASSGLAGGSYEQYF
12	TRBV28	NA	many	TRBJ2-7	TGTGCCAGCAGCTTATCCCCCTACGAGCAGTACTTC	CASSLSPYEQYF
14	TRBV19	NA	few	TRBJ1-4	TGTGCCAGTAGTATTGGAGGGGCTAGGGAAAAACTGTTTTTT	CASSIGGAREKLFF
17	TRBV9	NA	NA	TRBJ1-1	TGTGCCAGCAGCGTAGAAGAATACGGGGGCTTACGATCTGAAGCTTTCTTT	CASSVEEYGGLRSEAFF
13	TRBV27	NA	NA	TRBJ2-7	TGTGCCAGCAGCCCCCAGAGCTCCTACGAGCAGTACTTC	CASSPQSSYEQYF
15	TRBV12-3/TRBV12-4	NA	many	TRBJ1-1	TGTGCCAGCAGTCCAACTATGACAGGGAACACTGAAGCTTTCTTT	CASSPTMTGNTEAFF
21	TRBV13	TRBD1	few	TRBJ2-7	TGTGCCAGCAGCTCGTTTAGACCTTCCCAGTTAGAGACAGGGGTTCCCTACGAGCAGTACTTC	CASSSFRPSQLETGVPYEQYF
15	TRBV19	NA	NA	TRBJ1-5	TGTGCCAGCAGTTACCCCGGGACGAACGATCAGCCCCAGCATTTT	CASSYPGTNDQPQHF
15	TRBV5-6	NA	NA	TRBJ1-1	TGTGCCAGCAGCTTCACCATGGACATTTCTTCTGAAGCTTTCTTT	CASSFTMDISSEAFF
16	TRBV19	NA	NA	TRBJ1-1	TGTGCCAGTAGTTCCGGACTAGCGGGAACCTCATCTGAAGCTTTCTTT	CASSSGLAGTSSEAFF
13	TRBV6-1	NA	NA	TRBJ1-5	TGTGCCTGCAGTCAGACAGTAGATCAGCCCCAGCATTTT	CACSQTVDQPQHF